These 16 T cell receptor beta chains came from one sample sequenced in a study of T cell repertoires in cytomegalovirus infection. Via MiXCR, TCRdb re-called the reads, giving one row per CDR3 protein. Seen here are 400,000 to 600,000 distinct CDR3 sequences, under 55% observed once, and the top ten hold 43%. No antigens are known for them. Sample: cultured PBMCs, taken from culture after CMV antigen stimulation. The receptors here all came from a human donor in good health (CMV status not recorded). Some clones in this sample may be carry-over from other donors' samples.

The CDR3 is CASSQSTGVRETQYF. Written as DNA, the CDR3 is TGTGCCAGCAGCCAATCCACGGGGGTTCGGGAGACCCAGTACTTC. This chain links TRBV7-9 with TRBJ2-5; a weak D match, TRBD2 (6 bases). Germline V gene lookup returns CDR1 SEHNR and CDR2 FQNEAQ (reference sequence). V was pared by 5 bases and J by 5 bases, with 18 bases between. The CDR3 is made up of 15 amino acids.

This chain links TRBV20-1 with TRBJ1-1; D is unclear. Trimming stripped 1 base from V and 1 base from J, with 10 bases between. The CDR3 consists of 14 residues. The germline gives CDR1 DFQATT, CDR2 SNEGSKA (reference sequence). CDR3 bases: TGCAGTGCTAGAGGCCGGACGGCGAACACTGAAGCTTTCTTT. This translates into CSARGRTANTEAFF.

The rearrangement uses TRBV5-5 and TRBJ2-4; 14 nucleotides align to TRBD2. The V segment lost 4 bases and the J segment 3 bases; nucleotides outside the gene matches: 3. Germline lookup yields CDR1 SGHKS and CDR2 YYEKEE (reference sequence). This CDR3 is built from 16 residues. The DNA of the CDR3 is TGTGCCAGCAGCCGGGGACTAGCGGGAGACAAAAACATTCAGTACTTC. It yields the protein CASSRGLAGDKNIQYF.

The chain recombines TRBV5-6 with TRBJ1-5; perhaps TRBD1 as D (5 bases). V dropped 1 base and J dropped 3 bases, with 11 bases sitting between them. Germline CDR1 reads SGHDT; CDR2 reads YYEEEE. This CDR3 contains 15 residues. CDR3 residues: CASSLRQGYNQPQHF. CDR3 DNA: TGTGCCAGCAGCTTGAGGCAGGGCTACAATCAGCCCCAGCATTTT.

This chain links TRBV25-1 with TRBJ2-3; D gene uncertain. The germline CDR1 and CDR2 sequences are MGHDK and SYGVNS. V lost 3 bases and J 9 bases, leaving 13 bases between the germline ends. The CDR3 consists of 13 residues. The CDR3 reads CASSDPLRLTQYF. The CDR3 nucleotides are TGTGCCAGCAGTGATCCCCTGAGGCTCACGCAGTATTTT.

This clonotype turned up a few times. The chain combines TRBV28 with TRBJ1-2, with 7 bases aligning to TRBD1. The V gene's germline CDR1 is MDHEN and CDR2 SYDVKM. CDR3 length equals 16 residues. The V gene end was trimmed by 0 bases and the J gene end by 7 bases; junction bases not matched to a gene: 11. CDR3 protein: CASSLWATGIRGGYTF. For the CDR3, the DNA is TGTGCCAGCAGTTTATGGGCGACAGGGATTAGAGGTGGCTACACCTTC.

The genes are TRBV9 and TRBJ1-1; perhaps TRBD1 as D (6 bases). V lost 1 base, J lost 1 base, and 8 bases lay in between. Germline lookup yields CDR1 SGDLS and CDR2 YYNGEE. The CDR3 has 14 amino acids. CDR3 region: CASSVSTGNTEAFF. The CDR3 region has the DNA TGTGCCAGCAGCGTATCGACAGGGAACACTGAAGCTTTCTTT. Complete variable domain (other parts from reference TRBV9 and TRBJ1-1): DSGVTQTPKHLITATGQRVTLRCSPRSGDLSVYWYQQSLDQGLQFLIQYYNGEERAKGNILERFSAQQFPDLHSELNLSSLELGDSALYFCASSVSTGNTEAFFGQGTRLTVV.

The chain has TRBV7-2 and TRBJ1-2; 8 nucleotides agree with TRBD1. Germline V CDR1 and CDR2: SGHTA, FQGNSA. Trimming cost V 5 bases and J 4 bases; bases outside gene matches: 9. The CDR3 contains 15 residues. As DNA, the CDR3 is TGTGCCAGCAGCCCAGGAGTGACAGGGGTCTATGGCTACACCTTC. Translating gives CASSPGVTGVYGYTF.

This clonotype occurred a few times. The rearrangement uses TRBV10-3 and TRBJ1-1; D remains ambiguous. Germline CDR1 and CDR2: ENHRY and SYGVKD. Trimming took 0 bases from V and 1 from J, leaving 6 bases between them. The CDR3 consists of 14 residues. The CDR3 DNA sequence: TGTGCCATCAGTGAGTCTGGACGGAACACTGAAGCTTTCTTT. Its protein is CAISESGRNTEAFF.

The chain carries TRBV12-3 or TRBV12-4 and TRBJ2-5; D call uncertain. Between the trimmed V and J ends, which lost 3 bases and 2 bases, there was a span of 10 bases. The length of the CDR3 is 14 residues. CDR3 in amino acids: CASSFKARQETQYF. The CDR3 coding sequence is TGTGCCAGCAGTTTTAAGGCCAGACAAGAGACCCAGTACTTC.

A single count supports this clonotype. J is TRBJ1-5 and V is TRBV20-1; the D gene is possibly TRBD1 (5 bases). Germline V gene lookup returns CDR1 DFQATT and CDR2 SNEGSKA (reference sequence). The CDR3 is 14 amino acids. V lost 3 bases and J 6 bases, leaving 15 bases between the germline ends. CDR3 nucleotide sequence: TGCAGTGCTAGGTCTCAGGGCCTAGGTCAGCCCCAGCATTTT. As protein: CSARSQGLGQPQHF.

This clonotype was detected only a few times. This chain connects TRBV24-1 to TRBJ2-3, with D unclear. This CDR3 spans 13 amino acids. The germline V gene encodes CDR1 KGHDR and CDR2 SFDVKD. Trimming pared 9 bases from V and 2 bases from J, leaving 11 bases between. CDR3 sequence: CATGTQSTDTQYF. CDR3 bases: TGTGCCACCGGTACGCAGTCCACAGATACGCAGTATTTT.

The chain employs TRBV10-3 and TRBJ2-5, with 10 bases lining up with TRBD2. CDR1 is ENHRY, CDR2 SYGVKD, per germline. This CDR3 has 15 residues. V lost 2 bases, J lost 5 bases, and 5 bases stayed unmatched. CDR3 sequence reads: CAISEASGGGETQYF. CDR3 in DNA: TGTGCCATCAGTGAGGCTAGCGGGGGTGGGGAGACCCAGTACTTC.

This clonotype was counted a few times. The chain is built from TRBV7-2 and TRBJ2-1; D is uncertain. Germline V gene data show CDR1 as SGHTA and CDR2 as FQGNSA. V gave up 1 base and J gave up 2 bases, with 9 bases separating them. The CDR3 consists of 15 residues. This CDR3 reads CASSLELTTYNEQFF. The CDR3 nucleotides read TGTGCCAGCAGCTTAGAACTTACCACCTACAATGAGCAGTTCTTC.

This clonotype was observed a handful of times. The chain combines TRBV6-6 with TRBJ2-7, with D unresolved. Deletions cut 5 bases from V and 3 bases from J, with 17 bases between. Germline-derived CDR1 and CDR2 are MNHNY and SVGAGI (reference sequence). The CDR3 is made up of 15 amino acids. The CDR3 sequence is CASSHQDSWDYEQYF. The CDR3, as DNA: TGTGCCAGCAGTCATCAGGATAGTTGGGACTACGAGCAGTACTTC.

This chain joins TRBV5-6 and TRBJ2-1; a weak D match, TRBD2 (6 bases). Germline V gene sequence: CDR1 SGHDT, CDR2 YYEEEE. The CDR3 spans 16 residues. Deletions cut 3 bases from V and 4 bases from J, with 17 bases between. CDR3 in DNA: TGTGCCAGCAGCTCGTTTGGGGGGTCTCCTTACAATGAGCAGTTCTTC. Translation: CASSSFGGSPYNEQFF.